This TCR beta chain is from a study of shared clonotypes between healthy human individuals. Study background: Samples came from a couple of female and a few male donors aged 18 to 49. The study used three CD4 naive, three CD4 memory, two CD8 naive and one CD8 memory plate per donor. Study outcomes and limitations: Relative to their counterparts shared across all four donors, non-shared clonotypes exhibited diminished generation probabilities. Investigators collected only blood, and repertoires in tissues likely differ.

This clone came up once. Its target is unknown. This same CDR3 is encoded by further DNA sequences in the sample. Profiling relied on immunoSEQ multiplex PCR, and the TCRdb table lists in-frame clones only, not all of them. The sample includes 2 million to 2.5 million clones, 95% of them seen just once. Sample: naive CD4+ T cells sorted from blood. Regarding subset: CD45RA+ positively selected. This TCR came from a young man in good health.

CDR3 DNA sequence: TGCAGTGCTTCTAGCGACTACGAGCAGTACTTC. Its translation is CSASSDYEQYF. The chain employs TRBV20-1 and TRBJ2-7, with D possibly TRBD2 on 6 matching bases. Germline loops: CDR1 DFQATT, CDR2 SNEGSKA (reference sequence). Trimming removed 5 bases at V and 3 bases at J, with 8 bases between. The CDR3 contains 11 residues.